This T cell receptor (beta chain) was sequenced during a study of spatial heterogeneity in lung cancer. Sample time point: sample taken at primary tumor resection. Whole RNA, isolated from tumor, nontumor lung or frozen PBMC, was sequenced without prior sorting. On this clonotype: This beta chain turned up in a library designed for alpha chains; as an off-target read, its abundance says little.

CDR3 length: 14 residues. Germline V gene lookup returns CDR1 SGHTA and CDR2 FQGNSA. Trimming pared 5 bases from V and 6 bases from J, leaving 14 bases between. MiXCR was run by TCRdb on the 5' RACE reads, yielding one entry per CDR3 protein. The sample has about 2,600 distinct CDR3 sequences, nearly 4.5% seen once; the top ten hold 25% to 30%. The V call is TRBV7-2, the J call TRBJ1-5, with D tentatively TRBD1 (5 bases). The material sequenced was normal lung tissue next to the tumor, taken at surgery. The sequence was collected from a female donor with early-stage non-small cell lung cancer. In DNA form, the CDR3 reads TGTGCCAGCAGCACAGGAGTTTGGGGTCAGCCCCAGCATTTT. Its protein product is CASSTGVWGQPQHF.